This note documents a single T cell receptor (beta chain) sequence. What it recognizes is unknown. Overlapping HIV-1 Gag 15-mer peptides at about 1 ug per peptide per mL were used. CD40L-negative CD69-negative CD45RO-high memory CD4+ T cells were sorted as populations depleted of antigen-responding cells. This entry belongs to a study of persistence of HIV-infected CD4 T cells. This was the immunoSEQ version 4 assay in survey mode. Template was genomic DNA at 8 to 10 ng/uL, with up to about 1 ug used per sample. Profiling relied on immunoSEQ multiplex PCR, and the TCRdb table lists in-frame clones only, not all of them. This sample has about 60,000 clones, with under 80% found just once. The V gene lost 7 bases and the J gene lost 3 bases, with 19 bases spanning the gap. The CDR3 has 15 residues. Germline assignment: CDR1 MNHEY and CDR2 SVGAGI. Findings and limits, study-wide: Proviral oligoclonality tracked with TCR oligoclonality within the same sorted cells.

The rearrangement joins TRBV6-5 to TRBJ2-7, with D perhaps being TRBD1 or TRBD2 (5 bases each). Sequencing was performed on CD4+ T cells sorted from PBMCs after 18-hour stimulation, taken from a patient who received antiretroviral therapy. This receptor was taken from an adult man with HIV who was CMV-seropositive. The CDR3 DNA reads TGTGCCAGCACCGGGGCGGGTAAAGGCTTCTACGAGCAGTACTTC. Amino acids: CASTGAGKGFYEQYF.